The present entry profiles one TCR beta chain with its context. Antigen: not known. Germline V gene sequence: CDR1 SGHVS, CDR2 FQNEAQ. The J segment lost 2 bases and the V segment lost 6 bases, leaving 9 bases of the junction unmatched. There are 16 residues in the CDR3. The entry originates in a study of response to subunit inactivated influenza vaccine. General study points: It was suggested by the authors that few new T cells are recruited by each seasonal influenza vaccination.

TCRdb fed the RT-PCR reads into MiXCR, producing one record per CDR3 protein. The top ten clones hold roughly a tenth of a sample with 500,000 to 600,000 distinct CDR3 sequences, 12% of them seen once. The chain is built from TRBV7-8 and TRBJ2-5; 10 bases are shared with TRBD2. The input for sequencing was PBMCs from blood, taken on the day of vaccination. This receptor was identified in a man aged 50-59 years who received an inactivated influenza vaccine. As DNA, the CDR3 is TGTGCCAGCAGTCCCCGGCTAGCGGGAGAGCAAGAGACCCAGTACTTC. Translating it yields CASSPRLAGEQETQYF.